Below, 27 T cell receptor beta chains from the same sample are listed, as sequenced in a study of blood T cell repertoires in COVID-19. Profiled with immunoSEQ multiplex PCR; TCRdb holds only in-frame clones, not every one. The sample lists 55,000 to 80,000 clones; under 85% were seen once. The sequenced sample consisted of peripheral blood. These TCRs come from a woman older than 75 with active or convalescent COVID-19.

The chain employs TRBV29-1 and TRBJ1-2, with unresolved D. Germline V lookup: CDR1 SQVTM, CDR2 ANQGSEA. Deletions cut 4 bases from V and 0 bases from J, with 15 bases between. The CDR3 loop spans 15 amino acids. CDR3 sequence reads: CSVVPAGTANYGYTF. Here the CDR3 DNA reads TGCAGCGTTGTCCCTGCAGGTACAGCTAACTATGGCTACACCTTC.

The V gene is TRBV27, the J gene TRBJ1-4; the D is unclear. Germline V gene lookup returns CDR1 MNHEY and CDR2 SMNVEV (reference sequence). V shed 1 base and J shed 8 bases, with 11 bases lying between them. CDR3 size: 14 residues. CDR3 DNA: TGTGCCAGCAGTTTATACGGCAGGCCCGAAAAACTGTTTTTT. This encodes CASSLYGRPEKLFF. The full variable domain, its missing parts supplied by reference TRBV27 and TRBJ1-4, is EAQVTQNPRYLITVTGKKLTVTCSQNMNHEYMSWYRQDPGLGLRQIYYSMNVEVTDKGDVPEGYKVSRKEKRNFPLILESPSPNQTSLYFCASSLYGRPEKLFFGSGTQLSVL.

The gene calls are TRBV10-2 and TRBJ1-5; 10 positions match TRBD1. The germline V gene encodes CDR1 WSHSY and CDR2 SAAADI. The CDR3 has 16 residues. V lost 5 bases and J lost 2; bases outside the gene matches: 6. The CDR3: CASSRDRGDRNQPQHF. The CDR3 DNA reads as TGCGCCAGCAGTCGGGACAGGGGTGATCGCAATCAGCCCCAGCATTTT.

The chain recombines TRBV19 with TRBJ2-7, with D possibly TRBD1 on 6 matching bases. V dropped 8 bases and J dropped 6 bases, with 17 bases sitting between them. The CDR3 is 13 residues long. The V gene's germline CDR1 is LNHDA and CDR2 SQIVND (reference sequence). The CDR3 spells CASSNRADSEQYF. CDR3 DNA sequence: TGTGCCAGTTCTAACAGGGCTGACAGCGAGCAGTACTTC. The full variable domain, its missing parts supplied by reference TRBV19 and TRBJ2-7, is DGGITQSPKYLFRKEGQNVTLSCEQNLNHDAMYWYRQDPGQGLRLIYYSQIVNDFQKGDIAEGYSVSREKKESFPLTVTSAQKNPTAFYLCASSNRADSEQYFGPGTRLTVT.

The rearrangement uses TRBV2 and TRBJ1-5; D possibly corresponds to TRBD1 (6 bases). V was pared by 1 base and J by 6 bases, with 10 bases between. The CDR3 has 14 amino acids. Germline V gene data show CDR1 as SNHLY and CDR2 as FYNNEI. CDR3 loop: CASSEGTDSQPQHF. DNA for the CDR3: TGTGCCAGCAGTGAAGGGACAGATAGTCAGCCCCAGCATTTT.

This clone was seen just once. V usage is TRBV13 and J usage is TRBJ2-1, with 11 bases fitting TRBD1. V shed 6 bases, J shed 0 bases, and the junction held 16 bases outside the gene matches. The CDR3 contains 20 residues. Germline assignment: CDR1 PRHDT and CDR2 FYEKMQ (reference sequence). The chain's CDR3 is CASSSGAGTGGFRSYNEQFF. CDR3 coding DNA: TGTGCCAGCAGTTCAGGCGCCGGGACAGGGGGGTTTCGCTCCTACAATGAGCAGTTCTTC.

A single count supports this clone. V gene TRBV11-2 combines with J gene TRBJ2-3; TRBD1 agrees at 7 bases. Germline CDR1 and CDR2: SGHAT and FQNNGV. The CDR3 spans 18 residues. The V gene end was trimmed by 4 bases and the J gene end by 4 bases; junction bases not matched to a gene: 17. For the CDR3, the DNA is TGTGCCAGCAGCTCAAGTAGATTGTCAGGGGGTGGGTCAGATACGCAGTATTTT. It yields the protein CASSSSRLSGGGSDTQYF.

In this sample, this clone turned up once. The chain links TRBV11-3 to TRBJ1-1; no firm D call. The CDR3 runs to 14 residues. Trimming left V 0 bases short and J 1 base short, with 6 bases between. The V gene's germline CDR1 is SGHNT and CDR2 YENEEA. In DNA, the CDR3 is TGTGCCAGCAGCTTAGATTCGCGGAACACTGAAGCTTTCTTT. Translating it yields CASSLDSRNTEAFF.

The chain recombines TRBV18 with TRBJ1-1, with D possibly matching TRBD1 (6 bases). This CDR3 contains 15 residues. Trimming took off 3 bases at V and 3 bases at J, with 14 bases between the two ends. CDR1 and CDR2 from the germline V gene are KGHSH and LQKENI. The CDR3 is CASSPGNRADTEAFF. The CDR3 bases are TGTGCCAGCTCACCGGGTAACAGGGCGGACACTGAAGCTTTCTTT.

This chain connects TRBV7-2 to TRBJ2-2; the D gene is possibly TRBD2 (6 bases). V shed 4 bases and J shed 4 bases, with 13 bases lying between them. The CDR3 has 15 residues. Germline CDR1 reads SGHTA; CDR2 reads FQGNSA. CDR3: CASSSGRGTTGELFF. Here the CDR3 DNA reads TGTGCCAGCAGCTCCGGGAGAGGGACCACCGGGGAGCTGTTTTTT.

The V and J genes are TRBV9 and TRBJ1-2; no definite D call. CDR1 and CDR2 (germline): SGDLS, YYNGEE. The CDR3 has 14 amino acids. The V and J ends lost 3 bases and 5 bases respectively, with 14 bases between them. The CDR3 bases are TGTGCCAGCAGCGCCCAGGCAGAGATTTATGGCTACACCTTC. It yields the protein CASSAQAEIYGYTF.

The J gene is TRBJ1-1, the V gene TRBV9; TRBD1 matches at 7 bases. Trimming at V came to 4 bases and at J to 6 bases, leaving 12 bases not matched to a gene. Germline CDR1 SGDLS, CDR2 YYNGEE. This CDR3 contains 15 residues. CDR3 protein: CASSPLRQGGAEAFF. In DNA, the CDR3 is TGTGCCAGCAGCCCTTTGAGGCAGGGGGGAGCTGAAGCTTTCTTT.

The chain recombines TRBV7-9 with TRBJ1-2; D remains ambiguous. The CDR3 contains 12 residues. The V end lost 3 bases, the J end lost 6 bases, and 8 bases lay between the germline ends. Per the germline V gene, CDR1 is SEHNR and CDR2 is FQNEAQ (reference sequence). CDR3 sequence (DNA): TGTGCCAGCAGCTTCGCGGAGGATGGCTACACCTTC. Protein sequence: CASSFAEDGYTF. Complete variable domain (other parts from reference TRBV7-9 and TRBJ1-2): DTGVSQNPRHKITKRGQNVTFRCDPISEHNRLYWYRQTLGQGPEFLTYFQNEAQLEKSRLLSDRFSAERPKGSFSTLEIQRTEQGDSAMYLCASSFAEDGYTFGSGTRLTVV.

This clone has only one observation. V gene TRBV20-1 combines with J gene TRBJ2-7; D possibly corresponds to TRBD1 (7 bases). Per the germline V gene, CDR1 is DFQATT and CDR2 is SNEGSKA (reference sequence). There are 14 residues in the CDR3. V gave up 3 bases and J gave up 5 bases, with 17 bases separating them. The CDR3 reads CSASIQGGADEQYF. The CDR3 bases are TGCAGTGCTAGTATTCAGGGGGGCGCGGACGAGCAGTACTTC.

This clone was counted ten times or more. V usage is TRBV5-4 and J usage is TRBJ2-5, with 11 bases lining up with TRBD1. Trimming removed 4 bases from V and 4 bases from J; junction bases left unmatched: 6. The CDR3 sequence is 15 residues long. The germline gives CDR1 SGHNT, CDR2 YYREEE (reference sequence). The CDR3 region is CASSRDRGRGETQYF. The CDR3 DNA sequence: TGTGCCAGCAGCCGGGACAGGGGGAGGGGAGAGACCCAGTACTTC.

In its sample, this clone was seen once. The rearrangement links TRBV5-8 to TRBJ1-3; D gene uncertain. The V and J ends lost 0 bases and 0 bases respectively, with 7 bases between them. Per the germline V gene, CDR1 is SGHTS and CDR2 is YDEGEE. The CDR3 runs to 15 residues. DNA for the CDR3: TGTGCCAGCAGCTTGGACCGTAGCTCTGGAAACACCATATATTTT. Amino acid sequence: CASSLDRSSGNTIYF.

The J gene is TRBJ1-5, the V gene TRBV5-1, with D tentatively TRBD1 (6 bases). Germline CDR1 and CDR2: SGHRS and YFSETQ. The CDR3 totals 15 residues. The germline V and J ends were trimmed by 0 bases and 8 bases, with 15 bases remaining between them. The CDR3 is CASSLVGRGSEPQHF. The CDR3 DNA follows: TGCGCCAGCAGCTTGGTGGGCAGGGGAAGTGAGCCCCAGCATTTT.

This clone is a singleton in its sample. The chain recombines TRBV7-9 with TRBJ1-3, with TRBD1 matching over 7 bases. V dropped 2 bases and J dropped 2; count of bases not matched to a gene: 6. The germline V gene has CDR1 SEHNR and CDR2 FQNEAQ (reference sequence). The CDR3 has 16 amino acids. The CDR3 nucleotides read TGTGCCAGCAGCTTAACGCCACAGGGGACTGGAAACACCATATATTTT. Protein product: CASSLTPQGTGNTIYF. The full variable domain, completed using reference TRBV7-9 and TRBJ1-3, is DTGVSQNPRHKITKRGQNVTFRCDPISEHNRLYWYRQTLGQGPEFLTYFQNEAQLEKSRLLSDRFSAERPKGSFSTLEIQRTEQGDSAMYLCASSLTPQGTGNTIYFGEGSWLTVV.

The chain is built from TRBV5-6 and TRBJ1-2, with D perhaps matching TRBD1 (6 bases). Germline lookup yields CDR1 SGHDT and CDR2 YYEEEE. The CDR3 runs to 15 residues. Deletions cut 4 bases from V and 5 bases from J, with 18 bases between. CDR3 loop: CASSPAQGRRYGYTF. The CDR3 DNA reads as TGTGCCAGCAGCCCGGCACAGGGTCGGAGGTATGGCTACACCTTC.

The chain links TRBV9 to TRBJ2-2; D gene uncertain. Trimming left V 0 bases short and J 4 bases short, with 10 bases between. CDR1 and CDR2 from the germline V gene are SGDLS and YYNGEE. The CDR3 is made up of 15 amino acids. The CDR3 DNA sequence: TGTGCCAGCAGCGTAGCCCCGCCGGGCACCGGGGAGCTGTTTTTT. Protein: CASSVAPPGTGELFF.

The chain joins TRBV6-6 to TRBJ2-1, with 7 positions matching TRBD2. Trimming cost V 0 bases and J 5 bases; bases outside gene matches: 4. Germline CDR1 is MNHNY and CDR2 is SVGAGI (reference sequence). This CDR3 is 15 amino acids long. The DNA for the CDR3 is TGTGCCAGCAGTTACTCGGGACTACCAAACAATGAGCAGTTCTTC. It translates to CASSYSGLPNNEQFF.

The chain employs TRBV2 and TRBJ2-3; 13 bases line up with TRBD2. CDR1 is SNHLY, CDR2 FYNNEI, per germline. J was trimmed by 1 base and V by 8 bases; bases with no gene match: 3. This CDR3 has 15 amino acids. The CDR3 reads CASAGTSGGTDTQYF. CDR3 bases: TGTGCCAGCGCTGGGACTAGCGGGGGCACAGATACGCAGTATTTT. The full variable domain, rest sourced from reference TRBV2 and TRBJ2-3, is EPEVTQTPSHQVTQMGQEVILRCVPISNHLYFYWYRQILGQKVEFLVSFYNNEISEKSEIFDDQFSVERPDGSNFTLKIRSTKLEDSAMYFCASAGTSGGTDTQYFGPGTRLTVL.

The sample holds a few counts of this clone. The chain links TRBV7-8 to TRBJ1-2, with 8 bases lining up with TRBD1. V shed 5 bases and J 7 bases; nucleotides not matched to a gene: 9. CDR1 is SGHVS and CDR2 is FQNEAQ in the germline V gene. The CDR3 has 14 residues. CDR3 sequence reads: CASSQTGDLVGYTF. The CDR3 region has the DNA TGTGCCAGCAGCCAGACAGGGGATCTGGTTGGCTACACCTTC.

This clone was counted between two and nine times. This rearrangement joins TRBV2 to TRBJ2-3; the D gene is possibly TRBD2 (7 bases). The V end was cut by 6 bases, the J end by 1 base, with 14 bases between. Germline CDR1 and CDR2: SNHLY and FYNNEI. CDR3 size: 15 residues. CDR3 sequence reads: CASSRGGGRTDTQYF. The CDR3 region has the DNA TGTGCCAGCAGCAGAGGGGGGGGACGCACAGATACGCAGTATTTT.

This clone was observed a single time. The chain joins TRBV7-9 to TRBJ2-4; tentative D call: TRBD1 (5 bases). Deletions cut 1 base from V and 2 bases from J, with 12 bases between. The CDR3 runs to 16 residues. CDR1 SEHNR and CDR2 FQNEAQ come from the germline V gene (reference sequence). Here the CDR3 reads CASSLDVDITKNIQYF. CDR3 in DNA: TGTGCCAGCAGCTTAGACGTGGACATCACCAAAAACATTCAGTACTTC. Full variable domain (missing parts from reference TRBV7-9 and TRBJ2-4): DTGVSQNPRHKITKRGQNVTFRCDPISEHNRLYWYRQTLGQGPEFLTYFQNEAQLEKSRLLSDRFSAERPKGSFSTLEIQRTEQGDSAMYLCASSLDVDITKNIQYFGAGTRLSVL.

As regards this clone: Other DNA sequences from this sample encode an identical CDR3 as well. V and J are TRBV6-2 or TRBV6-3 and TRBJ1-1; D call uncertain. Trimming took 0 bases from V and 0 from J, leaving 8 bases between them. The germline CDR1 and CDR2 sequences are MNHEY and SVGEGT. The CDR3 runs 15 residues. The CDR3 sequence: CASSYSPGLNTEAFF. The DNA for the CDR3 is TGTGCCAGCAGTTACTCTCCGGGATTGAACACTGAAGCTTTCTTT.

This chain uses TRBV9 with TRBJ2-2, with D hard to call. Per the germline V gene, CDR1 is SGDLS and CDR2 is YYNGEE. The CDR3 consists of 13 residues. V was shortened by 3 bases and J by 2 bases, with 5 bases between the two germline ends. The CDR3 coding sequence is TGTGCCAGCAGCGGACAAAACACCGGGGAGCTGTTTTTT. Translated, it gives CASSGQNTGELFF.